The clone carrying this T cell receptor (beta chain) was detected only a few times. The antigen is unknown. This sample is drawn from a study of beta chain features in type 1 diabetes. The study, taken as a whole, reports: Diminished insertions and augmented deletions at VDJ junctions characterized type 1 diabetes patients. People with Type 1 diabetes carried modestly yet significantly shorter TCRB CDR3s in all four CD4+ subsets.

The germline V gene encodes CDR1 MGHRA and CDR2 YSYEKL. V lost 6 bases and J 1 base, leaving 9 bases between the germline ends. This CDR3 is 14 amino acids long. The study reverse transcribed the entire isolated RNA, so it sequenced expressed TCRB transcripts. The table came from immunoSEQ multiplex PCR; TCRdb's copy has only in-frame clones and leaves some out. Of 250,000 to 350,000 clones listed, around 15% were seen once; the top ten hold roughly 7%. The sequence was obtained from a man younger than 45 in good health. Sequencing was performed on central memory CD4+ T cells from blood. The V gene is TRBV4-1, the J gene TRBJ2-2; D not certain. The chain's CDR3 is CASSLDVNTGELFF. The CDR3 DNA is TGCGCCAGCAGTCTGGATGTGAACACCGGGGAGCTGTTTTTT.